This TCR beta chain comes out of a study of blood T cell repertoires in COVID-19 (dated by TCRdb to about 2020). A note on the overall study: The collaborator samples originated in the United States, Italy and Spain and spanned the acute and convalescent phases of COVID-19. The material from the prospective study consisted of cDNA or gDNA derived from T cells, B-cell-depleted T cells, or PBMCs. Deeply sampled blood TCRbeta repertoires from subjects exposed to, actively infected with, or recovered from COVID-19 were included in the dataset. The repertoires were released in a freely available public database intended as a resource for research on the immune response to SARS-CoV-2. Samples came from the ongoing ImmuneRACE study (first 160 participants) plus 1,254 subjects from 6 global collaborators. Sample metadata almost always included a de-identified subject ID, COVID-19 status, age in years and sex. Where available, HLA class I and class II types were taken from metadata supplied by the sample provider and were not determined by assay-based typing. What the authors observed across the whole study: The quantity of clinical and demographic metadata differed by source and by participant and was supplied without curation.

Germline trimming: 6 bases from V, 6 bases from J; junction bases outside gene matches: 9. Spanning cysteine to phenylalanine, the CDR3 consists of 15 amino acids. This entry keeps only the CDR3 DNA: 45 bases, framed from base 1. The CDR1 and CDR2 encoded by the germline V gene are ENHRY and SYGVKD. At one collaborating source in Seattle, patients were enrolled during active infection and were followed longitudinally through the course of disease. Each collaborating institution followed its own protocols to collect whole blood in K2EDTA tubes. For TCRbeta analysis, collaborators shipped samples as frozen whole blood, isolated PBMCs, or DNA extracted from either of those sample types. TCRbeta CDR3 regions were amplified from genomic DNA by means of the immunoSEQ Assay, a bias-controlled multiplex PCR. On the study's bioinformatics: Nucleated cell counts per sample were estimated from amplification of reference gene primers within the assay. To quantify the absolute abundance of each unique TCRbeta CDR3 rearrangement, sequence reads were collapsed and filtered. For each sample, productive Simpson clonality was calculated as the square root of Simpson's diversity index across productive rearrangements. What TCRdb holds here is the immuneACCESS table cut down to in-frame rearrangements. Part of the clones is not present; checked against another copy, under half of the missing clones reflect an unresolved V gene, and the others are unexplained. From that table come the V and J calls and clone size; the DNA was used to work out D and trimming. Across this sample there are hundreds of thousands of clones, with more than 70% seen only once. The ten top clones hold approximately 6% of the sample.

In the case of this clone: No antigen is known for it. No base quality values were provided; no much bigger clone lies one nucleotide off.

This chain joins TRBV10-3 to TRBJ1-5; 9 middle bases align to TRBD1. The sequence derives from a woman of 80 years or more with COVID-19, enrolled during active disease. Sequences were obtained from peripheral blood. The CDR3 reads as follows: CAISGDRVIGQPQHF. The DNA sequence is as follows: TGTGCCATCAGCGGGGACAGGGTTATCGGTCAGCCCCAGCATTTT.